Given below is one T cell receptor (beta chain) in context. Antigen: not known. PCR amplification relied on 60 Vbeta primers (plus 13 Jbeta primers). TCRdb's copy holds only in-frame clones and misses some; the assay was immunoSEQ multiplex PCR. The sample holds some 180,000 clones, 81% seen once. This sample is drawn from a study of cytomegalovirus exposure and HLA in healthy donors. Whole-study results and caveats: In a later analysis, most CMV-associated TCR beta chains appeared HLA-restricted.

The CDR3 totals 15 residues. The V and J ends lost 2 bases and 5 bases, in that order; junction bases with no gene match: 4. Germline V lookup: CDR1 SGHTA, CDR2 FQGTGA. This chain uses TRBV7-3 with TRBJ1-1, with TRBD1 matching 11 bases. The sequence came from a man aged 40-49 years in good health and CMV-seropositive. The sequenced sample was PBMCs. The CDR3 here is CASSLSGTGGTEAFF. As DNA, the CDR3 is TGTGCCAGCAGCTTATCGGGGACAGGGGGAACTGAAGCTTTCTTT.